The 30 T cell receptor beta chains given below trace back to one sample, sequenced in a study of T cell responses to AZD1222 COVID-19 vaccine. Assay used: immunoSEQ multiplex PCR; TCRdb lists only in-frame clones, some missing. This sample carries roughly 72,000 clones, 85% of them seen once, and the ten largest clones take roughly 20%. The material was peripheral blood, obtained on day 0 of AZD1222 vaccination. These receptors originate from an adult in good health.

The rearrangement joins TRBV10-3 to TRBJ1-2; D is unresolved. Germline values: CDR1 ENHRY, CDR2 SYGVKD. V lost 4 bases and J lost 6, with 6 bases in between. The CDR3 is 11 amino acids. This CDR3 is CAISGVHGYTF. The DNA of the CDR3 is TGTGCCATCAGTGGGGTGCATGGCTACACCTTC.

This chain links TRBV7-9 with TRBJ2-7; 9 bases align to TRBD2. Germline V CDR1 and CDR2: SEHNR, FQNEAQ (reference sequence). The CDR3 loop spans 13 amino acids. V lost 4 bases, J lost 4 bases, and 2 bases stayed unmatched. The CDR3 DNA follows: TGTGCCAGCAGCTCGAGCGGGGGGTACGAGCAGTACTTC. It is translated as CASSSSGGYEQYF.

The rearrangement joins TRBV7-8 to TRBJ2-1; tentative D call: TRBD2 (6 bases). CDR1 and CDR2 from the germline V gene are SGHVS and FQNEAQ. Trimming removed 10 bases at V and 9 bases at J, with 19 bases between. The CDR3 extends over 13 amino acids. CDR3 amino acids: CATTSPPGGEQFF. CDR3 DNA: TGTGCCACCACTAGCCCGCCTGGCGGTGAGCAGTTCTTC.

This chain links TRBV10-2 with TRBJ2-1; TRBD2 aligns across 8 bases. The CDR3 length is 16 residues. V trimming: 0 bases; J trimming: 5 bases; junction bases outside the gene matches: 6. CDR1 WSHSY and CDR2 SAAADI come from the germline V gene. The CDR3 bases are TGCGCCAGCAGTGAGTCGGGTAGCGGGATAAACAATGAGCAGTTCTTC. Encoded protein: CASSESGSGINNEQFF.

The genes are TRBV29-1 and TRBJ1-6; perhaps TRBD1 as D (6 bases). Trimming stripped 4 bases from V and 6 bases from J, with 13 bases between. The CDR3 is 14 residues long. From germline, CDR1 is SQVTM and CDR2 ANQGSEA. The CDR3 DNA sequence: TGCAGCGTTGGGGAAGGGGGTAGTAATTCACCCCTCCACTTT. Translation gives CSVGEGGSNSPLHF.

This clone came up a few times. The rearrangement joins TRBV2 to TRBJ1-4; the match to TRBD1 covers 8 bases. Germline CDR1 reads SNHLY; CDR2 reads FYNNEI. The CDR3 totals 16 residues. Germline trimming cut 5 bases from V and 5 bases from J; bases unmatched to any gene: 10. The CDR3 sequence: CASSKTWTGLNEKLFF. CDR3 coding DNA: TGTGCCAGCAGTAAGACTTGGACAGGGTTAAATGAAAAACTGTTTTTT.

The chain links TRBV11-2 to TRBJ1-3; 9 bases line up with TRBD1. The CDR3 consists of 17 residues. The J segment lost 0 bases and the V segment lost 4 bases, leaving 7 bases of the junction unmatched. CDR1 and CDR2 (germline): SGHAT, FQNNGV. CDR3: CASSSRRGQGSGNTIYF. The CDR3 DNA sequence: TGTGCCAGCAGCTCGAGGAGGGGACAGGGCTCTGGAAACACCATATATTTT.

The V and J genes are TRBV13 and TRBJ2-1; 10 nucleotides line up with TRBD2. The CDR3 has 15 residues. The germline V gene has CDR1 PRHDT and CDR2 FYEKMQ (reference sequence). V gave up 2 bases and J gave up 5 bases; unmatched junction bases: 3. The chain's CDR3 is CASSLIAGGNNEQFF. The CDR3 nucleotides are TGTGCCAGCAGCTTAATAGCGGGGGGAAACAATGAGCAGTTCTTC.

The rearrangement joins TRBV7-3 to TRBJ1-1; D possibly corresponds to TRBD1 (5 bases). CDR3 length equals 14 residues. The V end lost 2 bases, the J end lost 1 base, and 8 bases lay between the germline ends. Germline CDR1 and CDR2: SGHTA and FQGTGA. In DNA form, the CDR3 reads TGTGCCAGCAGCTTACGGGGGGAGAACACTGAAGCTTTCTTT. It encodes CASSLRGENTEAFF.

V gene TRBV6-5 combines with J gene TRBJ2-5; D unresolved. The CDR3 covers 14 residues. The germline CDR1 and CDR2 sequences are MNHEY and SVGAGI. V lost 2 bases to trimming and J lost 4 bases, with 11 bases between them. CDR3 amino acids: CASSYRAQGETQYF. In DNA form, the CDR3 reads TGTGCCAGCAGTTACCGGGCCCAAGGAGAGACCCAGTACTTC.

This clone was picked up one time. The V call is TRBV5-1, the J call TRBJ2-1, with 9 nucleotides matching TRBD2. This CDR3 contains 16 residues. After removal of 1 base from V and 6 bases from J, the junction contained 8 bases not matched to a gene. The germline V gene has CDR1 SGHRS and CDR2 YFSETQ. CDR3 bases: TGCGCCAGCAGCTTGCCCGGGACTAGCTTGGGCAATGAGCAGTTCTTC. It is translated as CASSLPGTSLGNEQFF.

This clone was detected only once. The chain links TRBV10-2 to TRBJ2-5; the D is unclear. The V and J ends lost 2 bases and 9 bases respectively, with 13 bases between them. Germline V gene data show CDR1 as WSHSY and CDR2 as SAAADI. The CDR3 runs 13 residues. CDR3 in amino acids: CASSEALGWAQYF. CDR3 sequence (DNA): TGCGCCAGCAGTGAGGCTCTCGGGTGGGCCCAGTACTTC.

This rearrangement joins TRBV29-1 to TRBJ2-7, with D possibly being TRBD1 (5 bases). Germline V CDR1 and CDR2: SQVTM, ANQGSEA. The CDR3 sequence is 13 residues long. V lost 4 bases to trimming and J lost 3 bases, with 13 bases between them. CDR3 loop: CSVVGGQGYEQYF. The CDR3 nucleotides read TGCAGCGTTGTAGGTGGGCAGGGCTACGAGCAGTACTTC.

This chain joins TRBV5-1 and TRBJ2-7, with TRBD2 matching over 14 bases. Germline-derived CDR1 and CDR2 are SGHRS and YFSETQ. The J segment lost 6 bases and the V segment lost 4 bases, leaving 15 bases of the junction unmatched. CDR3 length: 18 residues. CDR3 in DNA: TGCGCCAGCAGCCCGAACTCAGGACTAGCGGGGGGCCTCGGCGAGCAGTACTTC. Translation: CASSPNSGLAGGLGEQYF.

The table lists this clone with a count of one. V is TRBV3-1 (or the pseudogene TRBV3-2) and J is TRBJ1-1, with D unclear. Looked up from germline, CDR1 is LGHDT and CDR2 is YNNKEL (reference sequence). Trimming took off 1 base at V and 3 bases at J, with 6 bases between the two ends. The CDR3 contains 13 residues. The CDR3 DNA is TGTGCCAGCAGCCAAGGGAGGTACACTGAAGCTTTCTTT. This sequence encodes CASSQGRYTEAFF.

This chain connects TRBV19 to TRBJ1-2, with 9 nucleotides matching TRBD1. Germline assignment: CDR1 LNHDA and CDR2 SQIVND (reference sequence). Germline trimming cut 3 bases from V and 6 bases from J; bases unmatched to any gene: 5. This CDR3 contains 14 residues. As DNA, the CDR3 is TGTGCCAGTAGTATCGATGGGGACAGGGATGGCTACACCTTC. It yields the protein CASSIDGDRDGYTF.

V gene TRBV4-2 combines with J gene TRBJ1-1; D is uncertain. V was clipped by 1 base and J by 10 bases, with 7 bases between them. The CDR3 sequence is 11 residues long. Germline V lookup: CDR1 LGHNA, CDR2 YNFKEQ. In DNA form, the CDR3 reads TGTGCCAGCAGCCAAGGGGGAATAGCTTTCTTT. Translation gives CASSQGGIAFF.

Comments on this clone: Other DNA variants within this sample encode the same CDR3. The genes are TRBV6-5 and TRBJ2-1; 12 nucleotides agree with TRBD2. The length of the CDR3 is 14 residues. Per the germline V gene, CDR1 is MNHEY and CDR2 is SVGAGI. Trimming removed 6 bases from V and 6 bases from J; junction bases left unmatched: 3. The chain's CDR3 is CASRPLAGGNEQFF. CDR3 DNA sequence: TGTGCCAGCAGGCCACTAGCGGGAGGCAATGAGCAGTTCTTC.

V usage is TRBV29-1 and J usage is TRBJ1-3, with D perhaps TRBD1 (5 bases). The CDR3 runs to 14 residues. The germline V gene has CDR1 SQVTM and CDR2 ANQGSEA. Trimming shortened V by 7 bases and J by 8 bases, and 21 bases separated the two germline ends. Here the CDR3 DNA reads TGCAGCGGTAGAACAGGCGGACTACCGGACACCATATATTTT. It yields the protein CSGRTGGLPDTIYF. Variable domain in full (rest from reference TRBV29-1 and TRBJ1-3): SAVISQKPSRDICQRGTSLTIQCQVDSQVTMMFWYRQQPGQSLTLIATANQGSEATYESGFVIDKFPISRPNLTFSTLTVSNMSPEDSSIYLCSGRTGGLPDTIYFGEGSWLTVV.

The chain couples TRBV6-6 to TRBJ2-7; 10 positions agree with TRBD2. The J segment lost 1 base and the V segment lost 2 bases, leaving 5 bases of the junction unmatched. The CDR3 runs to 16 residues. The germline V gene encodes CDR1 MNHNY and CDR2 SVGAGI (reference sequence). DNA of the CDR3: TGTGCCAGCAGTTACCCTGGACTAGCGGAATCCTACGAGCAGTACTTC. Its translation: CASSYPGLAESYEQYF.

Turning to this clone: A junction end diverges from the germline sequence, so it may reflect a read error. V gene TRBV7-6 combines with J gene TRBJ1-3, with 8 positions matching TRBD1. Germline CDR1 SGHVS, CDR2 FNYEAQ. The CDR3 length is 16 residues. CDR3 residues: CTSSLGTGSAGNTIYF. DNA of the CDR3: TGTACCAGCAGCCTAGGGACAGGATCTGCTGGAAACACCATATATTTT.

The rearrangement joins TRBV3-1 (or the pseudogene TRBV3-2) to TRBJ1-3; D unresolved. The CDR3 is made up of 13 amino acids. The V gene's germline CDR1 is LGHDT and CDR2 YNNKEL (reference sequence). The V gene lost 2 bases and the J gene lost 1 base, with 3 bases spanning the gap. CDR3 residues: CASSQQSGNTIYF. CDR3 DNA sequence: TGTGCCAGCAGCCAACAGTCTGGAAACACCATATATTTT.

This clone has just one count. An end of the junction does not agree with germline; a read error may underlie this. V usage is TRBV4-1 and J usage is TRBJ2-4, with a possible D match to TRBD2 (7 bases). The CDR3 sequence is 12 residues long. Germline CDR1 is MGHRA and CDR2 is YSYEKL. The DNA of the CDR3 is TGCGCCAGCAGCCCGGGAGACGGGGGGCCAGACTTC. It is translated as CASSPGDGGPDF.

The chain links TRBV7-9 to TRBJ1-3, with no clear D. The V end lost 5 bases, the J end lost 1 base, and 15 bases lay between the germline ends. This CDR3 has 16 residues. Germline V gene lookup returns CDR1 SEHNR and CDR2 FQNEAQ (reference sequence). Here the CDR3 DNA reads TGTGCCAGCAGCCCTCCCGGGAGTTCGTCTGGAAACACCATATATTTT. As protein: CASSPPGSSSGNTIYF.

The rearrangement joins TRBV5-4 to TRBJ1-2; 9 nucleotides line up with TRBD1. Germline trimming cut 3 bases from V and 4 bases from J; bases unmatched to any gene: 1. The CDR3 runs 13 residues. Germline CDR1 and CDR2: SGHNT and YYREEE (reference sequence). The CDR3 nucleotides read TGTGCCAGCAGCTCGGACAGGGGCTATGGCTACACCTTC. Residues: CASSSDRGYGYTF.

The rearrangement joins TRBV9 to TRBJ2-5; a possible D gene is TRBD2 (6 bases). The CDR3 totals 15 residues. Germline V lookup: CDR1 SGDLS, CDR2 YYNGEE. Trimming pared 2 bases from V and 1 base from J, leaving 12 bases between. The DNA for the CDR3 is TGTGCCAGCAGCGTCGCGGGGAGTTCCCAAGAGACCCAGTACTTC. Its translation: CASSVAGSSQETQYF.

The V and J genes are TRBV27 and TRBJ2-1; no firm D call. V was cut by 7 bases and J by 7 bases, with 14 bases left in between. Germline CDR1 MNHEY, CDR2 SMNVEV (reference sequence). This CDR3 is built from 13 residues. The CDR3 DNA reads TGTGCCAGCAACCGATGGGGTGAGAATGAGCAGTTCTTC. This sequence encodes CASNRWGENEQFF.

J is TRBJ2-7 and V is TRBV11-2, with 8 bases identical to TRBD2. CDR3 size: 17 residues. Germline CDR1 is SGHAT and CDR2 is FQNNGV. V shed 4 bases and J 0 bases; nucleotides not matched to a gene: 11. The chain's CDR3 is CASSSPAIAGSSYEQYF. The CDR3 bases are TGTGCCAGCAGCTCCCCTGCGATAGCGGGGAGCTCCTACGAGCAGTACTTC. Full variable domain (remainder filled in from reference TRBV11-2 and TRBJ2-7): EAGVAQSPRYKIIEKRQSVAFWCNPISGHATLYWYQQILGQGPKLLIQFQNNGVVDDSQLPKDRFSAERLKGVDSTLKIQPAKLEDSAVYLCASSSPAIAGSSYEQYFGPGTRLTVT.

The chain combines TRBV19 with TRBJ2-3; D gene unclear. The CDR3 has 13 residues. Trimming took 5 bases from V and 4 from J, leaving 10 bases between them. Germline V gene sequence: CDR1 LNHDA, CDR2 SQIVND (reference sequence). CDR3 nucleotides: TGTGCCAGTAGTGTAATAGGAGCAGATACGCAGTATTTT. It specifies CASSVIGADTQYF.

The V gene is TRBV30, the J gene TRBJ2-1; 13 positions match TRBD2. The J segment lost 10 bases and the V segment lost 5 bases, leaving 11 bases of the junction unmatched. Germline V gene sequence: CDR1 GTSNPN, CDR2 SVGIG (reference sequence). This CDR3 spans 15 amino acids. The CDR3: CAWGGRLAGGTEQFF. The CDR3 coding sequence is TGTGCCTGGGGAGGTAGACTAGCGGGAGGAACCGAGCAGTTCTTC.